The source of this T cell receptor beta chain is a study of long-term antiretroviral therapy in people with HIV. About the research overall: The 2015 recommendation for immediate ART came about a decade after the earliest samples.

General study points: Drawn between about 2004 and 2017, the blood was possibly obtained under older ART regimens. Controls showed broader CDR3 length ranges than did the HIV repertoires. Despite increasing after ART, diversity remained lower than that of transplant donor controls.

Note on this clone: No antigen is known for it.

The assay, immunoSEQ v3.0, was run at survey level. Sequencing was performed with immunoSEQ multiplex PCR; in TCRdb, only in-frame clones are kept and a portion is missing. The top ten hold about 3.5% of the sample, which has 30,000 to 35,000 clones, 65% to 80% seen once. The CDR3 contains 14 residues. The germline CDR1 and CDR2 sequences are MDHEN and SYDVKM. The junction had 7 bases not matched to a gene; V was cut back by 6 bases and J by 4 bases. This clonotype was sampled from a man aged 45-60 years with HIV. The sample was unsorted PBMCs, taken 3 years after starting antiretroviral therapy. The V and J genes are TRBV28 and TRBJ2-7; 9 bases are shared with TRBD1. The CDR3 spells CASRGTGKNYEQYF. The DNA for the CDR3 is TGTGCCAGCAGGGGGACAGGGAAGAATTACGAGCAGTACTTC.